The clone carrying this TCR beta chain was seen only a few times. Antigen specificity is unknown. These data belong to a study of T cells after yellow fever vaccination. Study-level information: SMART-Seq v4 Ultra Low Input served to prepare low-cell-number fractions. Study-level findings and limits: Researchers noted that a small share of clonotypes showed up in both CD4 and CD8 compartments. Booster sampling recovered most clones from primary vaccination (under 97% CD4, around 90% CD8).

TCR cDNA, made by 5'RACE template switching, carried an added universal primer site and UMIs. Each CDR3 protein gets one entry after TCRdb re-called the 5' RACE reads with MiXCR. The sample carries roughly 330,000 distinct CDR3 sequences, around 7% recorded once. The sequences come from PBMCs, collected approximately 40 days after the first yellow fever vaccination. The TCR was taken from a man aged 18 to 29 who received the YFV17D yellow fever vaccine.

CDR3 protein: CASSLFTGTGREKLFF. The CDR3 DNA is TGTGCCAGCTCACTCTTCACAGGGACAGGGCGCGAAAAACTGTTTTTT. V usage is TRBV18 and J usage is TRBJ1-4; 9 bases are a match to TRBD1. CDR1 and CDR2 (germline): KGHSH, LQKENI. J was trimmed by 8 bases and V by 4 bases; bases with no gene match: 11. The CDR3 length is 16 residues.